The clone carrying this TCR beta chain was picked up many times. Via MiXCR, TCRdb re-called the PCR reads. The data hold approximately 12,000 clones, with around 23% observed a single time. Prior to thyroid surgery, none of the patients had received any treatment. This sample is part of a study of metastatic and nonmetastatic thyroid tumors. As for the study in general: It was across blood and tumor or nodule tissue from malignant and benign thyroid patients that repertoires were compared.

The CDR3 loop spans 14 amino acids. Germline V gene sequence: CDR1 DFQATT, CDR2 SNEGSKA (reference sequence). With V trimmed by 6 bases and J by 4 bases, 9 bases remained unmatched. V is TRBV20-1 and J is TRBJ2-5; TRBD2 matches 9 bases. This TCR was recovered from a female donor with papillary thyroid cancer or a benign thyroid nodule (not recorded which). Some clones in this sample may be carry-over from other donors' samples. Sequences were obtained from blood. CDR3 coding DNA: TGCAGTGCATCAATTAGCGGGAGTACAGAGACCCAGTACTTC. This sequence encodes CSASISGSTETQYF.